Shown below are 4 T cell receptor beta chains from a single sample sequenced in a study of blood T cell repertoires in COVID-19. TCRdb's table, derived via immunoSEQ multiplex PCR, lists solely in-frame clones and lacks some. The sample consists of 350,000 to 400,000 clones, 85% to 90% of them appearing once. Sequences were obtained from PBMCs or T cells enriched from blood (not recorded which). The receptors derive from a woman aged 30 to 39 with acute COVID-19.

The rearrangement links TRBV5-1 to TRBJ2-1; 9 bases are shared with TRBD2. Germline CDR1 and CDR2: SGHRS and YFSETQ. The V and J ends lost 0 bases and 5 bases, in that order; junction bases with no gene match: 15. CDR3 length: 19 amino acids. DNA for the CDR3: TGCGCCAGCAGCTTGGCTCCGGGGCAGGCGGGGGGGCCTCACAATGAGCAGTTCTTC. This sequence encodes CASSLAPGQAGGPHNEQFF.

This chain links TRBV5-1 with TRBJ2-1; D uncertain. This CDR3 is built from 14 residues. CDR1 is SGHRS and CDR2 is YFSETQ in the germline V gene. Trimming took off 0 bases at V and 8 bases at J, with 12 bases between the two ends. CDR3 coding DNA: TGCGCCAGCAGCTTGGACCCGAACCGCGATGAGCAGTTCTTC. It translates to CASSLDPNRDEQFF. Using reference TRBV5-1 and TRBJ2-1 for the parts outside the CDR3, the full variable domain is KAGVTQTPRYLIKTRGQQVTLSCSPISGHRSVSWYQQTPGQGLQFLFEYFSETQRNKGNFPGRFSGRQFSNSRSEMNVSTLELGDSALYLCASSLDPNRDEQFFGPGTRLTVL.

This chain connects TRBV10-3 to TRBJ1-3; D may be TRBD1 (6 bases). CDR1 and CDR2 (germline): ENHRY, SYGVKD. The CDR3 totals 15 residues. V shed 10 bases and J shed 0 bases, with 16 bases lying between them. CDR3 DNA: TGTGCCACCCTGGACGGACAGTCCTCTGGAAACACCATATATTTT. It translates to CATLDGQSSGNTIYF.

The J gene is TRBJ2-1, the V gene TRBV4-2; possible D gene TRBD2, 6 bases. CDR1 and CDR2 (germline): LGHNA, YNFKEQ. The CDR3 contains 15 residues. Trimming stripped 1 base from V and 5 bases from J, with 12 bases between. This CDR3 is CASSQVAGSNNEQFF. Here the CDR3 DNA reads TGTGCCAGCAGCCAAGTCGCGGGGTCGAACAATGAGCAGTTCTTC.